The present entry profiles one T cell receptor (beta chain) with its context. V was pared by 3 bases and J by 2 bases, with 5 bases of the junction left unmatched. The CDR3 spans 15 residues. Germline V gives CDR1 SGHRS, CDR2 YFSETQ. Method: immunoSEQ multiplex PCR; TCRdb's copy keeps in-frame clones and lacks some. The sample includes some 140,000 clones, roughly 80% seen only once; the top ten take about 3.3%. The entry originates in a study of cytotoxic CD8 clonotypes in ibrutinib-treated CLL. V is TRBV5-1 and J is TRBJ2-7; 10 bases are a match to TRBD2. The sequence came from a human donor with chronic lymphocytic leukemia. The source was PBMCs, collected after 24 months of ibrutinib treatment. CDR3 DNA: TGCGCCAGCAGCTCCCGAGCGGGGGGGACCTACGAGCAGTACTTC. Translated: CASSSRAGGTYEQYF.